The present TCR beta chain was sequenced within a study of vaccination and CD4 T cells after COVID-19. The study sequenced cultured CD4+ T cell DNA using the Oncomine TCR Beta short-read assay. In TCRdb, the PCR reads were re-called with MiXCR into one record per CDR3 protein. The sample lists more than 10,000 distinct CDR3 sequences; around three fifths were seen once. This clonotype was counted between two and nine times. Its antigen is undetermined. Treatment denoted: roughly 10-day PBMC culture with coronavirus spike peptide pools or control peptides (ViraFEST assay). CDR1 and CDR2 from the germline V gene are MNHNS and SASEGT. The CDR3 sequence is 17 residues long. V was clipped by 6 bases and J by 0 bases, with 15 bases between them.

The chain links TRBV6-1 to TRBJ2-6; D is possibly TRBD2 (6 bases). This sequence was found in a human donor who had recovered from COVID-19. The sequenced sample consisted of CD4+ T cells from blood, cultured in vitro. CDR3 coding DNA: TGTGCCAGCAGCCGGGGGTTATTCCTCTCTGGGGCCAACGTCCTGACTTTC. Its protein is CASSRGLFLSGANVLTF.